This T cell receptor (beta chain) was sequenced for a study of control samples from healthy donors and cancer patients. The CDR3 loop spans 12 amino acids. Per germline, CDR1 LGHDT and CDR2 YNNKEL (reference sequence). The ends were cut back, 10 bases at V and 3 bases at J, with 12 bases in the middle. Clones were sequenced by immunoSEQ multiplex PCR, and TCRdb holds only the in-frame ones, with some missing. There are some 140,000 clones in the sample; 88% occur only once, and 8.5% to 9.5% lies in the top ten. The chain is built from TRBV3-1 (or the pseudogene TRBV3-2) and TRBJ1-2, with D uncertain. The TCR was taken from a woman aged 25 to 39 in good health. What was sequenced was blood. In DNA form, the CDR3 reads TGTGCCACCAAAGCGGCCTACTATGGCTACACCTTC. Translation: CATKAAYYGYTF.